Shown below are 28 T cell receptor beta chains from a single sample sequenced in a study of beta chain features in type 1 diabetes. Expressed TCRB transcripts were sequenced because the isolated RNA had all been reverse transcribed beforehand. Clones were sequenced by immunoSEQ multiplex PCR, and TCRdb holds only the in-frame ones, with some missing. The sample shows roughly 240,000 clones, over 12% of them seen only once. The sample was naive CD4+ T cells from blood. The receptors derive from a woman aged 40 to 55 in good health.

The chain has TRBV7-2 and TRBJ2-3; 12 bases are shared with TRBD2. Per germline, CDR1 SGHTA and CDR2 FQGNSA. After removal of 5 bases from V and 6 bases from J, the junction contained 6 bases not matched to a gene. The CDR3 is 15 amino acids. The CDR3 region is CASSRQLAGGDTQYF. Here the CDR3 DNA reads TGTGCCAGCAGCCGCCAACTAGCGGGGGGTGATACGCAGTATTTT.

This chain uses TRBV5-6 with TRBJ1-5; D possibly corresponds to TRBD1 (5 bases). Germline V gene data show CDR1 as SGHDT and CDR2 as YYEEEE. The CDR3 contains 15 residues. V dropped 3 bases and J dropped 6 bases, with 16 bases sitting between them. The CDR3 DNA reads TGTGCCAGCAGCTCAAGGAGCAGGGCCGGTCAGCCCCAGCATTTT. The encoded protein is CASSSRSRAGQPQHF.

This clone was seen more than once but under ten times. This chain joins TRBV5-1 and TRBJ2-5; 13 bases line up with TRBD2. The CDR3 extends over 15 amino acids. After removal of 6 bases from V and 1 base from J, the junction contained 3 bases not matched to a gene. Germline V gene data show CDR1 as SGHRS and CDR2 as YFSETQ. CDR3 sequence (DNA): TGCGCCAGCACTGGACTAGCGGGGGTCCAAGAGACCCAGTACTTC. Encoded protein: CASTGLAGVQETQYF.

As concerns this clone: At the DNA level, this CDR3 is encoded by other sequences in the same sample as well. The V call is TRBV5-1, the J call TRBJ2-2; D ambiguous. This CDR3 is 14 amino acids long. The V and J ends lost 2 bases and 1 base respectively, with 6 bases between them. Germline V gene data show CDR1 as SGHRS and CDR2 as YFSETQ. The CDR3 spells CASSFRGNTGELFF. In nucleotides, the CDR3 is TGCGCCAGCAGCTTCCGAGGGAACACCGGGGAGCTGTTTTTT.

The chain employs TRBV27 and TRBJ1-1; D not certain. CDR1 MNHEY and CDR2 SMNVEV come from the germline V gene (reference sequence). V dropped 1 base and J dropped 3 bases, with 12 bases sitting between them. CDR3 size: 15 residues. CDR3 in DNA: TGTGCCAGCAGTTTATTGGCGGGTGGGTACACTGAAGCTTTCTTT. Residues: CASSLLAGGYTEAFF.

In this sample, this clone turned up once. The chain carries TRBV19 and TRBJ1-1; 9 bases match TRBD1. Trimming at V came to 7 bases and at J to 4 bases, leaving 13 bases not matched to a gene. The germline V gene encodes CDR1 LNHDA and CDR2 SQIVND (reference sequence). This CDR3 region has 16 residues. CDR3 in amino acids: CASIPGQGYLGTEAFF. The CDR3 DNA follows: TGTGCCAGTATCCCGGGACAGGGATACTTGGGCACTGAAGCTTTCTTT. The full variable domain, in which reference TRBV19 and TRBJ1-1 provide the parts outside the CDR3, is DGGITQSPKYLFRKEGQNVTLSCEQNLNHDAMYWYRQDPGQGLRLIYYSQIVNDFQKGDIAEGYSVSREKKESFPLTVTSAQKNPTAFYLCASIPGQGYLGTEAFFGQGTRLTVV.

V gene TRBV28 combines with J gene TRBJ1-5; possible D gene TRBD1, 5 bases. V lost 5 bases and J lost 4, with 12 bases in between. Germline V lookup: CDR1 MDHEN, CDR2 SYDVKM. The CDR3 is 14 residues long. The DNA of the CDR3 is TGTGCCAGCAGTCAGGGAAGAAGAAATCAGCCCCAGCATTTT. This gives the protein CASSQGRRNQPQHF.

The genes are TRBV9 and TRBJ2-1; 15 bases match TRBD2. The CDR3 loop spans 19 amino acids. V was clipped by 1 base and J by 1 base; unmatched bases: 6. From germline, CDR1 is SGDLS and CDR2 YYNGEE. CDR3 region: CASSVPQGLAGGSYNEQFF. The CDR3 DNA reads as TGTGCCAGCAGCGTACCCCAGGGACTAGCGGGGGGATCCTACAATGAGCAGTTCTTC.

This clone was counted only a few times. The V gene is TRBV5-1, the J gene TRBJ1-4; a weak D match, TRBD1 (6 bases). V gave up 0 bases and J gave up 6 bases, with 12 bases separating them. CDR3 size: 15 residues. The germline CDR1 and CDR2 sequences are SGHRS and YFSETQ. This CDR3 is CASSLAGASDEKLFF. CDR3 DNA sequence: TGCGCCAGCAGCTTGGCAGGGGCGTCGGATGAAAAACTGTTTTTT.

The rearrangement links TRBV5-4 to TRBJ1-1, with a weak D call TRBD1 (6 bases). CDR1 and CDR2 (germline): SGHNT, YYREEE (reference sequence). This CDR3 has 14 amino acids. Trimming stripped 0 bases from V and 3 bases from J, with 9 bases between. CDR3 DNA sequence: TGTGCCAGCAGCTTGGTCAGGGGCGACACTGAAGCTTTCTTT. Its protein product is CASSLVRGDTEAFF.

This clone was seen a handful of times. This sequence joins TRBV5-1 and TRBJ2-5, with 8 bases aligning to TRBD2. This CDR3 is 14 amino acids long. CDR1 and CDR2 from the germline V gene are SGHRS and YFSETQ. Unmatched junction bases numbered 5, after V lost 6 bases and J lost 1 base. This chain's CDR3 is CASTRGGVQETQYF. Here the CDR3 DNA reads TGCGCCAGCACCCGGGGGGGGGTCCAAGAGACCCAGTACTTC.

Only a few counts were recorded for this clone. The J gene is TRBJ1-3, the V gene TRBV25-1; the D gene is possibly TRBD1 (6 bases). Trimming left V 3 bases short and J 1 base short, with 13 bases between. Germline V lookup: CDR1 MGHDK, CDR2 SYGVNS. The CDR3 runs 16 residues. CDR3 protein: CASSEYRAQSGNTIYF. The DNA for the CDR3 is TGTGCCAGCAGTGAGTACAGGGCACAGTCTGGAAACACCATATATTTT.

This chain links TRBV5-6 with TRBJ1-5; 9 bases map to TRBD1. With 4 bases clipped from V and 2 bases from J, the junction kept 4 bases outside the gene matches. CDR3 length: 15 amino acids. Germline CDR1 is SGHDT and CDR2 is YYEEEE. CDR3 residues: CASSGQGQGNQPQHF. CDR3 sequence (DNA): TGTGCCAGCAGCGGACAGGGGCAGGGCAATCAGCCCCAGCATTTT.

CDR3 in DNA: TGTGCCAGCAGTTACGACGGGAGAGTGACTGAAGCTTTCTTT. Residues: CASSYDGRVTEAFF. The V call is TRBV6-5, the J call TRBJ1-1; D is unresolved. The CDR3 totals 14 residues. Trimming took 2 bases from V and 5 from J, leaving 12 bases between them. CDR1 is MNHEY and CDR2 is SVGAGI in the germline V gene.

This rearrangement joins TRBV2 to TRBJ1-1, with TRBD1 as a possible D gene (5 bases). CDR3 length: 13 residues. Looked up from germline, CDR1 is SNHLY and CDR2 is FYNNEI. The V and J ends lost 7 bases and 1 base respectively, with 10 bases between them. CDR3 amino acids: CASIEGQNTEAFF. The CDR3 nucleotides read TGTGCCAGCATCGAAGGACAGAACACTGAAGCTTTCTTT.

This clone was seen more than once but under ten times. This chain uses TRBV7-2 with TRBJ2-2; 7 bases fit TRBD1. In germline, CDR1 is SGHTA, CDR2 FQGNSA. There are 14 residues in the CDR3. J lost 5 bases, V lost 1 base, and 1 base had no gene match. CDR3 amino acids: CASSLDRGTGELFF. In nucleotides, the CDR3 is TGTGCCAGCAGCTTAGACAGGGGAACCGGGGAGCTGTTTTTT.

This clone was found a few times. This rearrangement joins TRBV5-1 to TRBJ2-3, with TRBD2 identical over 11 bases. The length of the CDR3 is 16 residues. J lost 8 bases, V lost 4 bases, and 12 bases had no gene match. Germline V lookup: CDR1 SGHRS, CDR2 YFSETQ. CDR3 residues: CASSPGLAGRQGTQYF. The CDR3 DNA follows: TGCGCCAGCAGCCCCGGACTAGCGGGTAGGCAGGGTACGCAGTATTTT.

The rearrangement joins TRBV7-9 to TRBJ1-1; D may be TRBD1 (6 bases). Germline assignment: CDR1 SEHNR and CDR2 FQNEAQ (reference sequence). Trimming cost V 4 bases and J 4 bases, with 13 bases left between them. The CDR3 sequence is 14 residues long. CDR3 nucleotide sequence: TGTGCCAGCAGCTCCAGGGGTGGCAGCACTGAAGCTTTCTTT. This codes for CASSSRGGSTEAFF.

This clone was found a few times. The chain links TRBV27 to TRBJ2-5; D not certain. Trimming took off 8 bases at V and 2 bases at J, with 3 bases between the two ends. The CDR3 sequence is 10 residues long. Germline loops: CDR1 MNHEY, CDR2 SMNVEV (reference sequence). CDR3 in DNA: TGTGCCAGCGTACAAGAGACCCAGTACTTC. It yields the protein CASVQETQYF.

The rearrangement joins TRBV2 to TRBJ1-5; the D is unclear. Per the germline V gene, CDR1 is SNHLY and CDR2 is FYNNEI. V was cut by 6 bases and J by 2 bases, with 11 bases left in between. The CDR3 runs 14 residues. CDR3 protein: CASRPIVGNQPQHF. In nucleotides, the CDR3 is TGTGCCAGCAGGCCTATAGTGGGCAATCAGCCCCAGCATTTT.

The chain couples TRBV5-1 to TRBJ2-5; 8 bases fit TRBD2. The germline CDR1 and CDR2 sequences are SGHRS and YFSETQ. Germline trimming cut 0 bases from V and 2 bases from J; bases unmatched to any gene: 3. CDR3 length: 15 residues. CDR3 bases: TGCGCCAGCAGCTTGGGTAGCGGGACGCAAGAGACCCAGTACTTC. The encoded protein is CASSLGSGTQETQYF.

The chain links TRBV5-4 to TRBJ2-5, with D maybe TRBD1 (6 bases). The J call is uncertain, as TRBJ2-7 better fits the DNA end. This CDR3 is 14 amino acids long. CDR1 and CDR2 (germline): SGHNT, YYREEE (reference sequence). The CDR3 sequence is CASSFRGSSYEQYF. CDR3 coding DNA: TGTGCCAGCAGCTTCAGGGGTTCCTCCTACGAGCAGTACTTC.

Comments on this clone: This likely comes from a read error, as the CDR3 has no conserved phenylalanine or tryptophan at its end. The DNA is left out, because the CDR3 cannot be placed on it with certainty; the CDR3 is given as TCRdb lists it. The J gene is TRBJ2-7, the V gene TRBV7-8; the table's TRBD1 call for D was not verified on the DNA. The CDR3 has 10 amino acids, counting both end residues. The germline V gene encodes CDR1 SGHVS and CDR2 FQNEAQ. The CDR3 reads CASSPPGQGL.

The chain joins TRBV6-4 to TRBJ2-5; 9 positions match TRBD2. J was trimmed by 14 bases and V by 6 bases; bases with no gene match: 13. Germline CDR1 and CDR2: MRHNA and SNTAGT. This CDR3 is built from 13 residues. CDR3 loop: CASRGLASPELYF. The DNA for the CDR3 is TGTGCCAGCAGGGGACTAGCATCCCCCGAATTATACTTC.

This clone was found a few times. J is TRBJ2-3 and V is TRBV5-4; TRBD1 might be the D (6 bases). There are 15 residues in the CDR3. The germline V gene encodes CDR1 SGHNT and CDR2 YYREEE (reference sequence). V was cut by 0 bases and J by 6 bases, with 14 bases left in between. The CDR3 sequence: CASSLGGQVRDTQYF. The CDR3 DNA follows: TGTGCCAGCAGCTTGGGGGGGCAGGTGCGGGATACGCAGTATTTT. Full variable domain (remainder filled in from reference TRBV5-4 and TRBJ2-3): ETGVTQSPTHLIKTRGQQVTLRCSSQSGHNTVSWYQQALGQGPQFIFQYYREEENGRGNFPPRFSGLQFPNYSSELNVNALELDDSALYLCASSLGGQVRDTQYFGPGTRLTVL.

The chain combines TRBV27 with TRBJ2-6, with 7 bases identical to TRBD2. CDR1 MNHEY and CDR2 SMNVEV come from the germline V gene (reference sequence). This CDR3 has 17 amino acids. V gave up 6 bases and J gave up 1 base; unmatched junction bases: 9. CDR3 DNA: TGTGCCAGCAGCCGCCGGCAGGGAGGGTCTGGGGCCAACGTCCTGACTTTC. It specifies CASSRRQGGSGANVLTF.

This clone was counted at least ten times. V gene TRBV29-1 combines with J gene TRBJ2-7; D not certain. The CDR3 has 11 amino acids. Per the germline V gene, CDR1 is SQVTM and CDR2 is ANQGSEA. V was clipped by 7 bases and J by 4 bases, with 11 bases between them. CDR3 sequence reads: CSAVETYEQYF. For the CDR3, the DNA is TGCAGCGCCGTGGAGACGTACGAGCAGTACTTC.

The chain has TRBV9 and TRBJ2-3; 7 nucleotides agree with TRBD2. CDR1 and CDR2 from the germline V gene are SGDLS and YYNGEE. The CDR3 is 16 amino acids. With V trimmed by 0 bases and J by 3 bases, 7 bases remained unmatched. CDR3 in amino acids: CASSVGGRGMTDTQYF. CDR3 coding DNA: TGTGCCAGCAGCGTAGGCGGGCGGGGGATGACAGATACGCAGTATTTT.